Listed here are 16 T cell receptor beta chains from one sample, sequenced in a study of vaccination and CD4 T cells after COVID-19. Indicated treatment: roughly ten-day PBMC culture with coronavirus spike peptide pools or control peptides (ViraFEST assay). Their specific antigens are unknown. Sequencing of DNA taken from cultured CD4+ T cells relied on the Oncomine TCR Beta short-read assay. From the PCR reads, TCRdb called clonotypes with MiXCR, one entry per CDR3 protein. This repertoire shows fewer than 20,000 distinct CDR3 sequences, roughly 50% found once; its top ten account for under 7.5%. The sequencing sample was made of CD4+ T cells from blood, cultured in vitro. The source of these receptors is a human donor who had recovered from COVID-19.

This clonotype has more than one count but fewer than ten. The CDR3 spells CSARDQVRGLTGELFF. CDR3 nucleotides: TGCAGTGCTAGAGATCAGGTCAGGGGATTAACCGGGGAGCTGTTTTTT. J is TRBJ2-2 and V is TRBV20-1; D is possibly TRBD1 (6 bases). V was cut by 0 bases and J by 5 bases, with 16 bases left in between. Germline lookup yields CDR1 DFQATT and CDR2 SNEGSKA (reference sequence). This CDR3 comprises 16 residues.

V is TRBV20-1 and J is TRBJ2-5; D is perhaps TRBD2 (5 bases). This CDR3 region has 16 residues. V was cut by 6 bases and J by 4 bases, with 24 bases left in between. Germline lookup yields CDR1 DFQATT and CDR2 SNEGSKA (reference sequence). In nucleotides, the CDR3 is TGCAGTGCATCAAGGCGGCGGGTCCGGGCCAGAGAGACCCAGTACTTC. It is translated as CSASRRRVRARETQYF.

This sequence joins TRBV5-4 and TRBJ2-1; TRBD2 agrees at 11 bases. Germline values: CDR1 SGHNT, CDR2 YYREEE (reference sequence). J gave up 6 bases and V 4 bases, and 9 bases lay outside the gene matches. This CDR3 is 16 amino acids long. As DNA, the CDR3 is TGTGCCAGCAGCCCCACGACTAGCGGGACTTTCAATGAGCAGTTCTTC. The encoded protein is CASSPTTSGTFNEQFF.

This clonotype was recorded once. The rearrangement links TRBV14 to TRBJ1-2; D is uncertain. This CDR3 spans 13 amino acids. Deletions cut 2 bases from V and 3 bases from J, with 7 bases between. The germline V gene encodes CDR1 SGHDN and CDR2 FVKESK. CDR3 amino acids: CASSQLVDYGYTF. For the CDR3, the DNA is TGTGCCAGCAGCCAACTAGTGGACTATGGCTACACCTTC.

The chain uses TRBV20-1 and TRBJ1-1, with a weak D call TRBD1 (5 bases). The V gene's germline CDR1 is DFQATT and CDR2 SNEGSKA (reference sequence). V was clipped by 3 bases and J by 4 bases, with 9 bases between them. The CDR3 is 12 amino acids. CDR3 loop: CSARRGGTEAFF. Written as DNA, the CDR3 is TGCAGTGCTAGGAGGGGTGGCACTGAAGCTTTCTTT.

The gene calls are TRBV24-1 and TRBJ2-1; D perhaps matches TRBD1 (5 bases). CDR1 is KGHDR and CDR2 is SFDVKD in the germline V gene. CDR3 size: 16 residues. The germline V and J ends were trimmed by 3 bases and 1 base, with 12 bases remaining between them. The CDR3 DNA is TGTGCCACCAGTGATGACAGCACTTCTTCCTACAATGAGCAGTTCTTC. As protein: CATSDDSTSSYNEQFF.

This clonotype was observed a handful of times. This rearrangement joins TRBV5-4 to TRBJ2-2; TRBD2 aligns across 9 bases. The V gene end was trimmed by 4 bases and the J gene end by 0 bases; junction bases not matched to a gene: 4. The CDR3 sequence is 16 residues long. Germline CDR1 SGHNT, CDR2 YYREEE (reference sequence). The CDR3 nucleotides are TGTGCCAGCAGCCCTGGACTAGCGCCGAACACCGGGGAGCTGTTTTTT. The encoded protein is CASSPGLAPNTGELFF.

In this sample, this clonotype turned up a few times. V gene TRBV28 combines with J gene TRBJ1-5; D might be TRBD1 (6 bases). Germline lookup yields CDR1 MDHEN and CDR2 SYDVKM. This CDR3 has 16 residues. Trimming pared 2 bases from V and 5 bases from J, leaving 16 bases between. As DNA, the CDR3 is TGTGCCAGCAGTTTAATGGGGGCAGTTCTCGATCAGCCCCAGCATTTT. This gives the protein CASSLMGAVLDQPQHF.

CDR3 amino acids: CASRGDLRNTIYF. CDR3 DNA sequence: TGTGCCAGCAGGGGGGACCTTAGAAACACCATATATTTT. The chain uses TRBV2 and TRBJ1-3; possible D gene TRBD1, 5 bases. V was trimmed by 6 bases and J by 5 bases, leaving 11 bases between them. The CDR3 contains 13 residues. CDR1 is SNHLY and CDR2 is FYNNEI in the germline V gene.

This chain links TRBV28 with TRBJ1-2; perhaps TRBD1 as D (6 bases). Germline V gene lookup returns CDR1 MDHEN and CDR2 SYDVKM. This CDR3 contains 14 residues. Between the trimmed V and J ends, which lost 8 bases and 3 bases, there was a span of 16 bases. This chain's CDR3 is CASGVQGTDYGYTF. Written as DNA, the CDR3 is TGTGCCAGCGGGGTACAGGGAACGGACTATGGCTACACCTTC.

This clonotype was detected only a few times. The V and J genes are TRBV20-1 and TRBJ1-5; D not resolved. In germline, CDR1 is DFQATT, CDR2 SNEGSKA (reference sequence). Trimming pared 0 bases from V and 1 base from J, leaving 10 bases between. The CDR3 spans 15 residues. The CDR3 DNA is TGCAGTGCTAGAGAACCCCCGGGGAGCAATCAGCCCCAGCATTTT. Protein sequence: CSAREPPGSNQPQHF.

This clonotype has just one count. The chain recombines TRBV29-1 with TRBJ2-3; tentatively, D is TRBD2 (7 bases). Germline V CDR1 and CDR2: SQVTM, ANQGSEA. The CDR3 has 13 residues. Trimming cost V 3 bases and J 4 bases, with 11 bases left between them. For the CDR3, the DNA is TGCAGCGTTGAGAGGGGGGGAGCAGATACGCAGTATTTT. It translates to CSVERGGADTQYF.

Only a few counts were recorded for this clonotype. The chain employs TRBV27 and TRBJ1-2; D is uncertain. CDR1 MNHEY and CDR2 SMNVEV come from the germline V gene (reference sequence). Trimming left V 3 bases short and J 5 bases short, with 10 bases between. This CDR3 is 13 amino acids long. CDR3 sequence reads: CASSFGVGYGYTF. The CDR3 DNA reads TGTGCCAGCAGTTTTGGGGTGGGGTATGGCTACACCTTC.

This clonotype has just a few counts. The chain couples TRBV23-1 to TRBJ1-1; 7 positions match TRBD1. TRBV23-1 is identified as an open reading frame with a role that is uncertain. V gave up 3 bases and J gave up 2 bases; unmatched junction bases: 6. The CDR3 spans 15 residues. CDR3 coding DNA: TGCGCCAGCAGTCAGTTGGGACAGCCAAACACTGAAGCTTTCTTT. Translating it yields CASSQLGQPNTEAFF.

The rearrangement joins TRBV2 to TRBJ1-1; D remains unclear. Germline values: CDR1 SNHLY, CDR2 FYNNEI. This CDR3 is 12 amino acids long. This CDR3 is CASHGLNTEAFF. The CDR3 DNA follows: TGTGCTTCCCACGGCCTGAACACTGAAGCTTTCTTT. Filled out from reference TRBV2 and TRBJ1-1, the complete variable domain reads EPEVTQTPSHQVTQMGQEVILRCVPISNHLYFYWYRQILGQKVEFLVSFYNNEISEKSEIFDDQFSVERPDGSNFTLKIRSTKLEDSAMYFCASHGLNTEAFFGQGTRLTVV.

A remark on this clonotype: An end of the junction differs from the germline gene, which may be a read error. The rearrangement joins TRBV6-5 to TRBJ1-4; 9 nucleotides agree with TRBD1. CDR1 MNHEY and CDR2 SVGAGI come from the germline V gene. The CDR3 is 16 amino acids. The CDR3: CASSFRRQGENEKLFF. The CDR3 DNA reads TGTGCCAGCAGTTTTCGACGACAGGGGGAGAATGAGAAACTGTTTTTT.